This T cell receptor (beta chain) was observed in a study of control samples from healthy donors and cancer patients. Between the trimmed V and J ends, which lost 0 bases and 4 bases, there was a span of 11 bases. This CDR3 has 14 amino acids. The V gene's germline CDR1 is SGDLS and CDR2 YYNGEE. TCRdb's copy holds only in-frame clones and misses some; the assay was immunoSEQ multiplex PCR. The table lists fewer than 90,000 clones, less than 95% of them singletons. This TCR was recovered from a middle-aged woman in good health. The chain combines TRBV9 with TRBJ2-7; unclear D gene. The specimen was blood. CDR3 sequence: CASSVAVGIYEQYF. The CDR3 DNA sequence: TGTGCCAGCAGCGTAGCAGTAGGGATATACGAGCAGTACTTC.